The 13 T cell receptor beta chains presented below share a single source sample, sequenced in a study of technical replicates of blood from a handful of donors. TCRdb's copy holds only in-frame clones and misses some; the assay was immunoSEQ multiplex PCR. Of more than 75,000 clones listed, approximately 94% are singletons. Sequenced material: T cells isolated from PBMCs. These receptors came from a human donor in good health.

The chain joins TRBV11-2 to TRBJ1-1; 9 positions agree with TRBD1. This CDR3 spans 16 amino acids. Trimming removed 5 bases from V and 2 bases from J; junction bases left unmatched: 9. The germline CDR1 and CDR2 sequences are SGHAT and FQNNGV. CDR3 DNA sequence: TGTGCCAGCAGCCAAACTTACAGGGGGCAAAACACTGAAGCTTTCTTT. Protein: CASSQTYRGQNTEAFF.

The chain carries TRBV28 and TRBJ2-1; 9 positions match TRBD1. The CDR3 extends over 15 amino acids. Germline values: CDR1 MDHEN, CDR2 SYDVKM. With V trimmed by 9 bases and J by 2 bases, 8 bases remained unmatched. Here the CDR3 DNA reads TGTGCCAGTCAGAAAGGGACAGGGCCCTACAATGAGCAGTTCTTC. Its translation is CASQKGTGPYNEQFF.

The J gene is TRBJ1-1, the V gene TRBV27; 8 bases fit TRBD1. This CDR3 has 15 residues. Germline V CDR1 and CDR2: MNHEY, SMNVEV (reference sequence). V lost 4 bases and J lost 6; bases outside the gene matches: 10. The CDR3 region has the DNA TGTGCCAGCAGTTACCAGGGGGCGGGAAGTGCTGAAGCTTTCTTT. It translates to CASSYQGAGSAEAFF.

The chain recombines TRBV10-2 with TRBJ1-2; D ambiguous. Germline CDR1 WSHSY, CDR2 SAAADI. Trimming took off 3 bases at V and 4 bases at J, with 12 bases between the two ends. This CDR3 contains 14 residues. The CDR3 sequence is CASSESPGGYGYTF. CDR3 DNA sequence: TGCGCCAGCAGTGAATCTCCAGGAGGCTATGGCTACACCTTC.

This chain links TRBV6-1 with TRBJ2-7; 7 nucleotides match TRBD1. CDR3 length: 15 amino acids. Germline CDR1 MNHNS, CDR2 SASEGT. V lost 4 bases, J lost 3 bases, and 9 bases stayed unmatched. The CDR3, as DNA: TGTGCCAGCAGTGCGCAAAGACAGGGTAGCTACGAGCAGTACTTC. Its translation: CASSAQRQGSYEQYF.

The V gene is TRBV7-9, the J gene TRBJ2-1; TRBD1 might be the D (5 bases). Germline V lookup: CDR1 SEHNR, CDR2 FQNEAQ (reference sequence). Trimming took 5 bases from V and 9 from J, leaving 14 bases between them. The CDR3 is 13 residues long. This CDR3 reads CASSSLIGAEQFF. DNA of the CDR3: TGTGCCAGCAGCAGTTTAATAGGGGCTGAGCAGTTCTTC.

The rearrangement links TRBV29-1 to TRBJ2-1; the match to TRBD2 covers 10 bases. This CDR3 spans 15 amino acids. V lost 7 bases, J lost 6 bases, and 12 bases stayed unmatched. Germline lookup yields CDR1 SQVTM and CDR2 ANQGSEA. The CDR3 region is CSAGMSTSGINEQFF. The CDR3 bases are TGCAGCGCCGGAATGTCCACTAGCGGGATCAATGAGCAGTTCTTC.

This chain joins TRBV2 and TRBJ2-7, with 8 nucleotides matching TRBD2. The CDR3 length is 14 residues. J gave up 2 bases and V 3 bases, and 3 bases lay outside the gene matches. Germline V gene sequence: CDR1 SNHLY, CDR2 FYNNEI. The CDR3, as DNA: TGTGCCAGCAGTGACAGCGGGAGAACCTACGAGCAGTACTTC. Translation: CASSDSGRTYEQYF.

The rearrangement uses TRBV5-1 and TRBJ2-7, with TRBD2 matching over 8 bases. The germline V gene has CDR1 SGHRS and CDR2 YFSETQ. J gave up 4 bases and V 4 bases, and 13 bases lay outside the gene matches. The length of the CDR3 is 16 residues. The DNA for the CDR3 is TGCGCCAGCAGCCAAGGACTAGCCCAGACACATTACGAGCAGTACTTC. Translated: CASSQGLAQTHYEQYF.

V is TRBV6-5 and J is TRBJ2-3; TRBD1 is a possible D gene (5 bases). Between the trimmed V and J ends, which lost 6 bases and 3 bases, there was a span of 16 bases. The germline gives CDR1 MNHEY, CDR2 SVGAGI. The CDR3 length is 15 residues. The CDR3: CASSQGDFETDTQYF. CDR3 nucleotide sequence: TGTGCCAGCAGCCAAGGGGATTTTGAGACAGATACGCAGTATTTT.

The CDR3 protein is CASSFTRRGSGYGYTF. Here the CDR3 DNA reads TGTGCCAGCAGTTTCACTCGGCGGGGATCCGGCTATGGCTACACCTTC. The chain employs TRBV27 and TRBJ1-2; D remains ambiguous. CDR1 MNHEY and CDR2 SMNVEV come from the germline V gene (reference sequence). CDR3 length: 16 residues. V lost 3 bases, J lost 4 bases, and 18 bases lay in between.

This chain joins TRBV28 and TRBJ2-7, with 7 bases matching TRBD1. CDR3 size: 13 residues. Germline assignment: CDR1 MDHEN and CDR2 SYDVKM. V dropped 6 bases and J dropped 5; count of bases not matched to a gene: 7. As DNA, the CDR3 is TGTGCCAGCAGGTTACAGGGGTTCAACGAGCAGTACTTC. Amino acid sequence: CASRLQGFNEQYF. Looking up the rest from reference TRBV28 and TRBJ2-7 gives the full variable domain: DVKVTQSSRYLVKRTGEKVFLECVQDMDHENMFWYRQDPGLGLRLIYFSYDVKMKEKGDIPEGYSVSREKKERFSLILESASTNQTSMYLCASRLQGFNEQYFGPGTRLTVT.

The chain employs TRBV29-1 and TRBJ2-1; 11 nucleotides match TRBD2. CDR1 and CDR2 (germline): SQVTM, ANQGSEA. J was trimmed by 7 bases and V by 6 bases; bases with no gene match: 8. The CDR3 length is 14 residues. CDR3 bases: TGCAGCGTCGATACTAGCGGGAGTCGAAATGAGCAGTTCTTC. Translated, it gives CSVDTSGSRNEQFF.